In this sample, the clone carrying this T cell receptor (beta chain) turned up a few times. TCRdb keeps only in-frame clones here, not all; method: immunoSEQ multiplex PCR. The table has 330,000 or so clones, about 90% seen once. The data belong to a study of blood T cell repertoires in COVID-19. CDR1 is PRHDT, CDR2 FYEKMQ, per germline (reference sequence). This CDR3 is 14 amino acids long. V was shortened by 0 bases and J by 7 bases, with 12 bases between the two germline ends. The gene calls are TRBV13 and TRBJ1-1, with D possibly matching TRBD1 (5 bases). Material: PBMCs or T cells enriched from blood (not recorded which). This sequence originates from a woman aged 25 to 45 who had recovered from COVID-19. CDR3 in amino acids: CASSLGGARGEAFF. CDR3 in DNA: TGTGCCAGCAGCTTAGGAGGGGCGCGGGGTGAAGCTTTCTTT.